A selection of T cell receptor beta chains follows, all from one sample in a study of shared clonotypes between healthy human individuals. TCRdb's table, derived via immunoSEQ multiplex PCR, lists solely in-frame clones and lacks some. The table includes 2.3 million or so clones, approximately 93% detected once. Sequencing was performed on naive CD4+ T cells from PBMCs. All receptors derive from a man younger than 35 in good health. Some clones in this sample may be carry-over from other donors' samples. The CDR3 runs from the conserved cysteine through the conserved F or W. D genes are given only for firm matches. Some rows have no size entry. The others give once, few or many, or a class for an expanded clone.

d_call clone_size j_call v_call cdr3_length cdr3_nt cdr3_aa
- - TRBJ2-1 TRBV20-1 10 TGCAGAGTAGAGGGCAATGAGCAGTTCTTC CRVEGNEQFF
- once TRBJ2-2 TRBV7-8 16 TGTGCCAGCTTTTCCGGGGCAGGGGTTCGCGGCGGGGAGCTGTTTTTT CASFSGAGVRGGELFF
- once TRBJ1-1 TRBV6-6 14 TGTGCCAGCATCCCCGGGGGGAGGGGCGCTGAAGCTTTCTTT CASIPGGRGAEAFF
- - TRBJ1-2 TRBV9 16 TGTGCCAGCAGCCCCCACCCGGGCGGAATGAACTATGGCTACACCTTC CASSPHPGGMNYGYTF
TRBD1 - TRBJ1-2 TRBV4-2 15 TGTGCCAGCAGCCAGAGGGCGGGACAGGGGAACGGCTACACCTTC CASSQRAGQGNGYTF
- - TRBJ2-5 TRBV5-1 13 TGCGCCAGCAGCTTTGCGGCCCCCGAGACCCAGTACTTC CASSFAAPETQYF
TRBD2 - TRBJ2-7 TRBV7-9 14 TGTGCCAGCAGCCGACTAGCGGGAACCTACGAGCAGTACTTC CASSRLAGTYEQYF
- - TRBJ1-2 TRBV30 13 TGTGCCTGGACTCAGGGGACTAACTATGGCTACACCTTC CAWTQGTNYGYTF
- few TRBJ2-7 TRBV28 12 TGTGCCAGCAGTTTAAGGGGTTACGAGCAGTACTTC CASSLRGYEQYF
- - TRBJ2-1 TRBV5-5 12 TGTGCCAGCAGCTTGGCGGCGAAGGAGCAGTTCTTC CASSLAAKEQFF
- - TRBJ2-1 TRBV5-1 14 TGCGCCAGCTCGTTCACAGTAGCGGACAATGAGCAGTTCTTC CASSFTVADNEQFF
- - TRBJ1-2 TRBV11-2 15 TGTGCCAGCAGCTTAGAAATGGCATCGAGCTATGGCTACACCTTC CASSLEMASSYGYTF
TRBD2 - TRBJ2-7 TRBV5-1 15 TGCGCCAGCAGCCCGGAACTAGCGGGAGCGTACGAGCAGTACTTC CASSPELAGAYEQYF
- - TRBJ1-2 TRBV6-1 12 TGTGCCAGCAACGCGGGAAGCTATGGCTACACCTTC CASNAGSYGYTF
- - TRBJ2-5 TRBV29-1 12 TGCAGCGTGCACATGGGGGACGAGACCCAGTACTTC CSVHMGDETQYF
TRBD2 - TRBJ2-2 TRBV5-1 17 TGCGCCAGACAGGGTAGACTAGCGGGAGGGCCCGGCGGGGAGCTGTTTTTT CARQGRLAGGPGGELFF
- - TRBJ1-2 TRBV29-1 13 TGCAGCGTTGATGAGGGGCCGGGGGATGGCTACACCTTC CSVDEGPGDGYTF
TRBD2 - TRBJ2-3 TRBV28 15 TGTGCCAGCAGGACCAAGCGGGAGGGCCGGGATACGCAGTATTTT CASRTKREGRDTQYF
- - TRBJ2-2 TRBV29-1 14 TGCAGCGTGATACAGAACCCGAACACCGGGGAGCTGTTTTTT CSVIQNPNTGELFF
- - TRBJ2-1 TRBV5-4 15 TGTGCCAGCAGCTTTCCGGCTAGCGAGTCTGGTGAGCAGTTCTTC CASSFPASESGEQFF
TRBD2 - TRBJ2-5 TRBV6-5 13 TGTGCCACTTCACTAGCGGGAGGAGAGACCCAGTACTTC CATSLAGGETQYF
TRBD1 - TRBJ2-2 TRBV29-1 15 TGCAGCGTTGCAATGGCAGGGGGCGGCACCGGGGAGCTGTTTTTT CSVAMAGGGTGELFF
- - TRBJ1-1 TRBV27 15 TGTGCCAGCAGTTTATCGCACAGGGAGAACACTGAAGCTTTCTTT CASSLSHRENTEAFF
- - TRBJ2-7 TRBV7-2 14 TGTGCCAGCAGCTTGAGGCGGATACCCGGCGAGCAGTACTTC CASSLRRIPGEQYF
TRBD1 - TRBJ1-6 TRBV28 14 TGTGCCAGCATTCCGGGACAGGGTGATTCACCCCTCCACTTT CASIPGQGDSPLHF
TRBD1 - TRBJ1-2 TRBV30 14 TGTGCCTGGGACAAGTGGGGACAGGGGTATGGCTACACCTTC CAWDKWGQGYGYTF
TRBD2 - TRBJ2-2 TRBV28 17 TGTGCCAGCAATCCGCTATGGGGGAGGGCAGACACCGGGGAGCTGTTTTTT CASNPLWGRADTGELFF
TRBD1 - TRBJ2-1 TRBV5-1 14 TGCGCCAGCAGCCCGGGGACAGCTAACAATGAGCAGTTCTTC CASSPGTANNEQFF
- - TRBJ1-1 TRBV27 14 TGTGCCAGCATCATGGGACGGGCGAACACTGAAGCTTTCTTT CASIMGRANTEAFF
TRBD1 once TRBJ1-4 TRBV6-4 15 TGTGCCAGCGGCCGGGACAGGGGGGCTAATGAAAAACTGTTTTTT CASGRDRGANEKLFF
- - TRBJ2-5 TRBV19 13 TGTGCCAGTAGTCCCGGACCCATAGAGACCCAGTACTTC CASSPGPIETQYF
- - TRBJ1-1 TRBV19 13 TGTGCCAGTAGTATCAACCTCGTCGTAGGAGCTTTCTTT CASSINLVVGAFF
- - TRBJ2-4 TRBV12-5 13 TGTGCTAGTTCATCGGGAGCCAAAAACATTCAGTACTTC CASSSGAKNIQYF